This is a list of T cell receptor beta chains from one sample in a study of identical twins. TCRdb processed the 5' RACE reads anew with MiXCR; each CDR3 protein has one entry. This sample yields a few hundred thousand distinct CDR3 sequences, of which over 5.5% are seen a single time; 13% to 15% belongs to the top ten. The same data also went into a second study, on T cells expressing NK-cell markers.

The sample consisted of CD8+ T cells sorted from blood. The receptors come from a young woman in good health. Both conserved end residues are trimmed from each CDR3. The D gene is left open where the match is weak.

TRBJ1-1	TRBV6-2/TRBV6-3	.	ASSFPGEGATEAF
TRBJ2-2	TRBV6-1	.	ASSRRQATGELF
TRBJ1-2	TRBV7-6	.	ASSTGRAGGYT
TRBJ1-3	TRBV7-9	.	ASSLVLDTGNTIY
TRBJ2-3	TRBV3-1	TRBD2	ASSRLADTDTQY
TRBJ2-1	TRBV4-2	TRBD1	ASSQDEGQTLYNEQF
TRBJ2-3	TRBV6-1	.	ASSEYYRITDTQY
TRBJ2-7	TRBV6-5	.	ASSYSPGSSGYEQY
TRBJ2-3	TRBV27	.	ASSLLAATSTDTQY
TRBJ2-2	TRBV7-7	.	ASSSTSTGELF
TRBJ1-5	TRBV6-6	.	ASSYGFEQPQH
TRBJ1-1	TRBV9	.	ASSAGPGVGGHTEAF
TRBJ1-5	TRBV27	.	ASSLSSRNQPQH
TRBJ2-3	TRBV11-2	.	ASSLVGGPTDTQY
TRBJ2-7	TRBV3-1	TRBD2	ASRGVAGDSYEQY
TRBJ2-7	TRBV5-1	TRBD2	ASSFSGGHAYEQY
TRBJ2-3	TRBV5-4	TRBD2	ASTTSPRATDTQY
TRBJ2-2	TRBV20-1	TRBD2	SASPSPWTSGRRNTGELF
TRBJ2-1	TRBV27	TRBD1	ASSLRTGLDNEQF
TRBJ2-2	TRBV7-9	.	ASSLGGTPGELF
TRBJ2-5	TRBV12-3/TRBV12-4	.	ASSFDGGAIETQY
TRBJ2-4	TRBV3-1	.	ASSQARGSSVNIQY
TRBJ2-3	TRBV20-1	TRBD2	SARPRLAARTDTQY
TRBJ2-3	TRBV11-2	.	ASSASSDTQY
TRBJ2-5	TRBV3-1	.	ASSQDDLQETQY
TRBJ1-1	TRBV9	.	ASSVVRSDTEAF
TRBJ2-3	TRBV7-6	TRBD2	ASRLSGGPTDTQY
TRBJ1-2	TRBV7-9	.	ASSLVDFYGYT
TRBJ2-6	TRBV9	.	ASTTRGAGANVLT
TRBJ2-2	TRBV3-1	TRBD2	ASSQVGGAGELF
TRBJ1-1	TRBV27	.	ASSLVGIAEAF
TRBJ1-1	TRBV12-3/TRBV12-4	.	ASSHGVAEAF
TRBJ2-1	TRBV14	.	ASSPGPGGGYNEQF
TRBJ1-1	TRBV29-1	.	STSTEAF
TRBJ1-2	TRBV9	.	ASKDVQGYT
TRBJ1-6	TRBV12-3/TRBV12-4	.	ASSTSGRGASPLH
TRBJ2-1	TRBV12-3/TRBV12-4	.	ASSFGGDANEQF
TRBJ1-2	TRBV11-2	.	ASTSLGYGYT